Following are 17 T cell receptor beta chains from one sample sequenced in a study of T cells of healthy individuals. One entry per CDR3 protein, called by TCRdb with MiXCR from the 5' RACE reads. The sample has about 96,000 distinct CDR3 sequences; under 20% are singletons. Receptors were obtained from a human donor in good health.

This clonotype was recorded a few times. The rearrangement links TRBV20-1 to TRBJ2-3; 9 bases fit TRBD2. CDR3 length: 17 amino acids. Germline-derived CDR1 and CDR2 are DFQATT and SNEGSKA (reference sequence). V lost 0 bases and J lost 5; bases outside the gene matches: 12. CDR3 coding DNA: TGCAGTGCTAGAGAGGCGGGAGGGCCTTTTAGAAAAGATACGCAGTATTTT. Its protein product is CSAREAGGPFRKDTQYF.

The CDR3 region is CASSESQGAIKHEAFF. For the CDR3, the DNA is TGTGCCAGCAGTGAAAGTCAGGGGGCAATTAAACATGAAGCTTTCTTT. The gene calls are TRBV25-1 and TRBJ1-1, with 8 nucleotides matching TRBD1. The germline CDR1 and CDR2 sequences are MGHDK and SYGVNS. The V gene end was trimmed by 2 bases and the J gene end by 7 bases; junction bases not matched to a gene: 12. CDR3 length: 16 residues.

The CDR3 reads CSARVGLSSGNTIYF. The DNA of the CDR3 is TGCAGTGCTAGAGTCGGGCTGAGCTCTGGAAACACCATATATTTT. The chain joins TRBV20-1 to TRBJ1-3; D unresolved. The germline gives CDR1 DFQATT, CDR2 SNEGSKA (reference sequence). The CDR3 is 15 amino acids. The V gene lost 1 base and the J gene lost 0 bases, with 10 bases spanning the gap.

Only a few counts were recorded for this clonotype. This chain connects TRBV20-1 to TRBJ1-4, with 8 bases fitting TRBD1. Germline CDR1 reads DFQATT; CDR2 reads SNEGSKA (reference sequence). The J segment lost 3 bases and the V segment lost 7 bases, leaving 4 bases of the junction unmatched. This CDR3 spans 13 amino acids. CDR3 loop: CSGEDRANEKLFF. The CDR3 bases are TGCAGTGGGGAGGACAGGGCTAATGAAAAACTGTTTTTT.

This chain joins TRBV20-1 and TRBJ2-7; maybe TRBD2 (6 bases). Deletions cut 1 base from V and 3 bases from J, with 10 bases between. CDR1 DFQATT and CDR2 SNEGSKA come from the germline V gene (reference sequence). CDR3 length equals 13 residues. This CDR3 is CSARVGLDYEQYF. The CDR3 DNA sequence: TGCAGTGCTAGAGTGGGACTGGACTACGAGCAGTACTTC.

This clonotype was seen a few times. The CDR3 DNA sequence: TGCGCCAGCAGCTTGGCCGGGGCAGGCGCAGATACGCAGTATTTT. Translated: CASSLAGAGADTQYF. This chain connects TRBV5-1 to TRBJ2-3, with D perhaps being TRBD1 or TRBD2 (5 bases each). This CDR3 spans 15 amino acids. The V gene lost 0 bases and the J gene lost 4 bases, with 12 bases spanning the gap. Germline CDR1 is SGHRS and CDR2 is YFSETQ.

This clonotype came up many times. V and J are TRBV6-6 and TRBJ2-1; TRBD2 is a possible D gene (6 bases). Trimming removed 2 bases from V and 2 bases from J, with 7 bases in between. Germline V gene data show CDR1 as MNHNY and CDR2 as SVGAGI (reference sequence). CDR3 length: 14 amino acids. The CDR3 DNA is TGTGCCAGCAGTTACGGCGGGGCCTACAATGAGCAGTTCTTC. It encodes CASSYGGAYNEQFF.

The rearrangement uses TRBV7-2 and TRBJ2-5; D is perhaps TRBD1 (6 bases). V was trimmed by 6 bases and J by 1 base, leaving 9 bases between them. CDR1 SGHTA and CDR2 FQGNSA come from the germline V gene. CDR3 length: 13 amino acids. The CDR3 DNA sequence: TGTGCCAGCAGTACAGGGTTCCAAGAGACCCAGTACTTC. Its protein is CASSTGFQETQYF.

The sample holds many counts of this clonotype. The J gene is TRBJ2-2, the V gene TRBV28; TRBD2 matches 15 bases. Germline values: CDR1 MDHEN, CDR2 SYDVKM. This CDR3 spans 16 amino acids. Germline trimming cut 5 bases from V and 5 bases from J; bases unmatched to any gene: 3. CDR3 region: CASSPGTSGRTGELFF. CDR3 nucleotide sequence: TGTGCCAGCAGTCCCGGGACTAGCGGGAGGACCGGGGAGCTGTTTTTT.

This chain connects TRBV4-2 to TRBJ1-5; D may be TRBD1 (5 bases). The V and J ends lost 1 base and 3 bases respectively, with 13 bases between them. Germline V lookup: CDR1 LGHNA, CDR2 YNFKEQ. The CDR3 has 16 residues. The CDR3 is CASSQVQGLSNQPQHF. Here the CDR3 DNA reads TGTGCCAGCAGCCAAGTTCAGGGTCTGTCCAATCAGCCCCAGCATTTT.

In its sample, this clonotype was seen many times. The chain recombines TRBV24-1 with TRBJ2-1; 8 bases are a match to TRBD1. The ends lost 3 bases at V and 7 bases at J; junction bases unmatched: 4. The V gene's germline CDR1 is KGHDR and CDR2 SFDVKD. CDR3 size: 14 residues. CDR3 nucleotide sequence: TGTGCCACCAGTGATACAGGGGGAAGGAATGAGCAGTTCTTC. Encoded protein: CATSDTGGRNEQFF.

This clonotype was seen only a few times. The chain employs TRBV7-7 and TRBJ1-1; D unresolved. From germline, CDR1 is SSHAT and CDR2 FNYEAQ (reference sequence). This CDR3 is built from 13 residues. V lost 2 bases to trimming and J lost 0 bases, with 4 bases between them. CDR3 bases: TGTGCCAGCAGCTTATCTGTGAACACTGAAGCTTTCTTT. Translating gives CASSLSVNTEAFF.

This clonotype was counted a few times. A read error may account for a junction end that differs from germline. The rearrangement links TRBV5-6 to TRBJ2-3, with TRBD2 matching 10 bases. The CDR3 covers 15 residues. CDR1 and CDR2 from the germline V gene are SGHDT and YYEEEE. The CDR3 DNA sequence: TGTGTCAGCAGCTTTGGACTAGCGGGCACAGATACGCAGTATTTT. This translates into CVSSFGLAGTDTQYF.

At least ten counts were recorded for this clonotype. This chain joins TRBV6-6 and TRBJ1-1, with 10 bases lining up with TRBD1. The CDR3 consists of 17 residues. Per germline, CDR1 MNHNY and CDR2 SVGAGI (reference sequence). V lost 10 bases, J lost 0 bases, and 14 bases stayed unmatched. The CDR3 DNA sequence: TGTGCCATCCATTCCGGGACAGGGGCGATTATGAACACTGAAGCTTTCTTT. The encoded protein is CAIHSGTGAIMNTEAFF.

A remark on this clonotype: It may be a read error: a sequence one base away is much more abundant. CDR3 protein: CTSSPRTGDGYTF. In nucleotides, the CDR3 is TGCACCAGCAGCCCAAGGACAGGGGATGGCTACACCTTC. The chain links TRBV4-3 to TRBJ1-2; 9 bases line up with TRBD1. In germline, CDR1 is LGHNA, CDR2 YSLEER. CDR3 length equals 13 residues.

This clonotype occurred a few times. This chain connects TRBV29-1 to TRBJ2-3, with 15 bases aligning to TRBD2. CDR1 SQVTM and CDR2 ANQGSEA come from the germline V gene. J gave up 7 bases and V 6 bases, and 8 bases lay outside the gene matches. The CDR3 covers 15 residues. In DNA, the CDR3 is TGCAGCGTGAAGGGACTAGCGGGAGGAACTTATACGCAGTATTTT. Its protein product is CSVKGLAGGTYTQYF.

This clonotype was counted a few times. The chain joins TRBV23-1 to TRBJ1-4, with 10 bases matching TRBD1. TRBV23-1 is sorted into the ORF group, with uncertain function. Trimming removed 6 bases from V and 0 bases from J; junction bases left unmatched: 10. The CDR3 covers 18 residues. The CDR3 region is CASSPRDRGVATNEKLFF. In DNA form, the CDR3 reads TGCGCCAGCAGCCCCCGGGACAGGGGCGTTGCAACTAATGAAAAACTGTTTTTT.